This T cell receptor (beta chain) was obtained from a study of blood T cell repertoires in COVID-19. The overall study: PBMCs, B-cell-depleted T cells, or T cells provided the cDNA or gDNA that made up the material.

Method: immunoSEQ multiplex PCR; TCRdb's copy keeps in-frame clones and lacks some. The table has some 190,000 clones, around 85% seen once; the top ten hold approximately 1.1%. Points on this clone: Other DNA sequences within the sample encode an identical CDR3.

There are 15 residues in the CDR3. Germline CDR1 reads SNHLY; CDR2 reads FYNNEI. V shed 2 bases and J shed 1 base, with 9 bases lying between them. The sequenced material came from peripheral blood. This rearrangement joins TRBV2 to TRBJ1-5; a possible D gene is TRBD1 (5 bases). This receptor was taken from a young man with acute or convalescent COVID-19. The CDR3 loop reads CASSETGVSNQPQHF. For the CDR3, the DNA is TGTGCCAGCAGTGAAACGGGGGTAAGCAATCAGCCCCAGCATTTT.